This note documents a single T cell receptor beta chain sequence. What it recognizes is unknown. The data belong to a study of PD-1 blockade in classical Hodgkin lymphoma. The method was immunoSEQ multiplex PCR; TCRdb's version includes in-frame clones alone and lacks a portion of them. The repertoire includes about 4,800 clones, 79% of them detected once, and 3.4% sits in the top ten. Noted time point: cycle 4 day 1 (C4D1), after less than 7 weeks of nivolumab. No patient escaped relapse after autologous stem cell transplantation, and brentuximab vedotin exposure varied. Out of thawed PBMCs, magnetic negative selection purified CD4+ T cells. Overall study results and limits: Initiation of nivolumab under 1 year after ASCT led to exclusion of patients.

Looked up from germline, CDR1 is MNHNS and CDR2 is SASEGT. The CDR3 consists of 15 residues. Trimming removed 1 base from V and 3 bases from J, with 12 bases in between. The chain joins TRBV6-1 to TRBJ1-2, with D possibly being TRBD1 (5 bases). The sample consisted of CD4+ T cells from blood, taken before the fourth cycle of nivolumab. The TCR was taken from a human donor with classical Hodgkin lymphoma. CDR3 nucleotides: TGTGCCAGCAGTGAAGAGTGGGGCAGCTACTATGGCTACACCTTC. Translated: CASSEEWGSYYGYTF.